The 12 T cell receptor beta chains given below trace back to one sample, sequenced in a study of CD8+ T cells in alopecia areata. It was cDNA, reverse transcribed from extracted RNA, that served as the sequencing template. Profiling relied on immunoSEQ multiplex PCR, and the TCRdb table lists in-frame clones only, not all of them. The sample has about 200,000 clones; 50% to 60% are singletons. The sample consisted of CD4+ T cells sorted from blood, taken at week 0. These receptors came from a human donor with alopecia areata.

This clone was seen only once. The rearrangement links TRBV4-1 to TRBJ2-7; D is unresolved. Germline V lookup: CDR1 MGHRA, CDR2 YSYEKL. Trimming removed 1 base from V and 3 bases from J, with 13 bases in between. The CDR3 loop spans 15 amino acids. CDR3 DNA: TGCGCCAGCAGCCAAGTCGGCAGGAGAAGCTACGAGCAGTACTTC. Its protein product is CASSQVGRRSYEQYF.

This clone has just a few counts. CDR3 nucleotide sequence: TGTGCCATCAGTGGGGGTGAGGATGAGCAGTTCTTC. Its protein product is CAISGGEDEQFF. The rearrangement joins TRBV10-3 to TRBJ2-1; D remains ambiguous. The CDR3 runs 12 residues. The V gene's germline CDR1 is ENHRY and CDR2 SYGVKD. Trimming stripped 4 bases from V and 8 bases from J, with 9 bases between.

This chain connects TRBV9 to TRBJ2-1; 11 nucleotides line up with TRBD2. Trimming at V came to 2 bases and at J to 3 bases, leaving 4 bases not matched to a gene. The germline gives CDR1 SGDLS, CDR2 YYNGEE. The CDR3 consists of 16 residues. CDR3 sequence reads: CASSVTSGSVYNEQFF. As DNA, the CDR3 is TGTGCCAGCAGCGTTACTAGCGGGAGCGTCTACAATGAGCAGTTCTTC.

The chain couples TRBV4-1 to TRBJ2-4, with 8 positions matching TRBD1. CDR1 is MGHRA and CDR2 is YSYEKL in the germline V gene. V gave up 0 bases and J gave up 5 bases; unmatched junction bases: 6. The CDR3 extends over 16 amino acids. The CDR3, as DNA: TGCGCCAGCAGCCAAGACTGGCAGGGGGCTGAAAACATTCAGTACTTC. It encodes CASSQDWQGAENIQYF.

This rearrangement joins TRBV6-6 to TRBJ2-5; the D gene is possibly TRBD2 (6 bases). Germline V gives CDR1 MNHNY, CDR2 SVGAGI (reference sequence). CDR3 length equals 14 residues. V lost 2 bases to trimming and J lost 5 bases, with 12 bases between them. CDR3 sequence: CASSYTLSGETQYF. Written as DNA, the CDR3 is TGTGCCAGCAGTTACACCCTAAGCGGGGAGACCCAGTACTTC.

The CDR3 spells CASSTRTSGGYLAKNIQYF. CDR3 sequence (DNA): TGTGCCAGCAGCACCCGGACTAGCGGGGGGTACCTAGCCAAAAACATTCAGTACTTC. This chain connects TRBV7-8 to TRBJ2-4, with 14 positions matching TRBD2. The CDR3 is made up of 19 amino acids. V shed 5 bases and J 0 bases; nucleotides not matched to a gene: 9. Germline CDR1 SGHVS, CDR2 FQNEAQ. Drawing the rest from reference TRBV7-8 and TRBJ2-4, the complete variable domain is GAGVSQSPRYKVAKRGQDVALRCDPISGHVSLFWYQQALGQGPEFLTYFQNEAQLDKSGLPSDRFFAERPEGSVSTLKIQRTQQEDSAVYLCASSTRTSGGYLAKNIQYFGAGTRLSVL.

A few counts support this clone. The CDR3 reads CAWSVQMGNYGYTF. The CDR3 DNA reads as TGTGCCTGGAGTGTACAAATGGGGAACTATGGCTACACCTTC. The gene calls are TRBV30 and TRBJ1-2; D remains ambiguous. Germline V gene data show CDR1 as GTSNPN and CDR2 as SVGIG (reference sequence). The length of the CDR3 is 14 residues. Trimming pared 0 bases from V and 2 bases from J, leaving 10 bases between.

CDR3 sequence (DNA): TGTGCCTGGAGCCTCGGACTAGCGTATAACAATGAGCAGTTCTTC. This translates into CAWSLGLAYNNEQFF. V and J are TRBV30 and TRBJ2-1; 9 bases fit TRBD2. Germline CDR1 is GTSNPN and CDR2 is SVGIG (reference sequence). The CDR3 runs to 15 residues. V was clipped by 3 bases and J by 5 bases; unmatched bases: 8.

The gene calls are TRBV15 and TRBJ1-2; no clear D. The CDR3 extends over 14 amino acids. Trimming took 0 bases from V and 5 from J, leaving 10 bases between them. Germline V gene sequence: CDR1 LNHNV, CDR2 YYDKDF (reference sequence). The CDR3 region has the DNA TGTGCCACCAGCAGAGATAGGGCAGCTTATGGCTACACCTTC. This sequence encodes CATSRDRAAYGYTF.

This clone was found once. The CDR3 region is CSPKRIRYEQYF. CDR3 DNA sequence: TGCAGCCCCAAAAGGATTCGCTACGAGCAGTACTTC. The V gene is TRBV29-1, the J gene TRBJ2-7; D uncertain. CDR1 SQVTM and CDR2 ANQGSEA come from the germline V gene. CDR3 length: 12 residues. V was clipped by 8 bases and J by 3 bases, with 14 bases between them.

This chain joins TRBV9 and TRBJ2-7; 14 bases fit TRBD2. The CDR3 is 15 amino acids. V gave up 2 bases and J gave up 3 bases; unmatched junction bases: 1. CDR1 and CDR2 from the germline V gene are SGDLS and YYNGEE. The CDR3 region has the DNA TGTGCCAGCAGCGTGGGACTAGCGGGAGTCTACGAGCAGTACTTC. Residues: CASSVGLAGVYEQYF.

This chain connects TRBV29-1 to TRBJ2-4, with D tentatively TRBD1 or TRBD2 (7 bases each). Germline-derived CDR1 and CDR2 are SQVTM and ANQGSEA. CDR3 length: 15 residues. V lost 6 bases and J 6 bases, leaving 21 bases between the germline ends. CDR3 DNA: TGCAGCGTCCCCGACAGGGAGGGGCGGGGAAACATTCAGTACTTC. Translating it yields CSVPDREGRGNIQYF.